This is a list of T cell receptor beta chains from one sample in a study of T cells in Graves' hyperthyroidism and ophthalmopathy. Using its own MiXCR run on the multiplex PCR reads, TCRdb lists one record per CDR3 protein. The data contain about 500,000 distinct CDR3 sequences, approximately 48% of them singletons. Sequenced input: peripheral blood or thyroid tissue (not recorded which). These receptor sequences come from an adult woman with Graves' disease, either hyperthyroidism or ophthalmopathy (not recorded which). Each CDR3 is given with its conserved first and last residue. D genes are given only for firm matches. The size field is filled for only some rows; it gives once, few, many or a size class.

D gene: -
clone size: many
J gene: TRBJ1-3
V gene: TRBV20-1
CDR3 DNA: TGCAGTGCACTTCCCATACCGGGTCAGGCGGGAAACACCATATATTTT
CDR3 protein: CSALPIPGQAGNTIYF

D gene: TRBD2
clone size: once
J gene: TRBJ2-2
V gene: TRBV24-1
CDR3 DNA: TGTGCCACCAGTGAACCCGGACTAGCAGCGAACACCGGGGAGCTGTTTTTT
CDR3 protein: CATSEPGLAANTGELFF

D gene: -
clone size: -
J gene: TRBJ1-5
V gene: TRBV2
CDR3 DNA: TGTGCCAGCAGTGCGGGGGATCAAAGCAATCAGCCCCAGCATTTT
CDR3 protein: CASSAGDQSNQPQHF

D gene: TRBD2
clone size: few
J gene: TRBJ2-7
V gene: TRBV7-6
CDR3 DNA: TGTGCCAGCAGCTTAGACCCTAGCGGCGCCTACGAGCAGTACTTC
CDR3 protein: CASSLDPSGAYEQYF

D gene: -
clone size: many
J gene: TRBJ1-4
V gene: TRBV5-8
CDR3 DNA: TGTGCCAGCAGCTTGCGGTTGGCCGGTAATGAAAAACTGTTTTTT
CDR3 protein: CASSLRLAGNEKLFF

D gene: -
clone size: many
J gene: TRBJ2-5
V gene: TRBV4-3
CDR3 DNA: TGCGCCAGCAGCCAAGATTTTCGGACCCAGTACTTC
CDR3 protein: CASSQDFRTQYF

D gene: -
clone size: -
J gene: TRBJ1-6
V gene: TRBV7-3
CDR3 DNA: TGTGCCAGCAGCTTAGGGGCGGGGGCACCCCTCCACTTT
CDR3 protein: CASSLGAGAPLHF

D gene: -
clone size: -
J gene: TRBJ2-5
V gene: TRBV10-3
CDR3 DNA: TGTGCCAGCAGCCACGGGCCGATCAGGACCCAGTACTTC
CDR3 protein: CASSHGPIRTQYF

D gene: TRBD2
clone size: once
J gene: TRBJ2-7
V gene: TRBV2
CDR3 DNA: TGTGCCAGCAGTATAGCGGGAGGCAACTCCTACGAGCAGTACTTC
CDR3 protein: CASSIAGGNSYEQYF

D gene: -
clone size: many
J gene: TRBJ2-7
V gene: TRBV19
CDR3 DNA: TGTGCCAGTAGTATAAGCGCAGGACAGAGCTACGAGCAGTACTTC
CDR3 protein: CASSISAGQSYEQYF

D gene: -
clone size: -
J gene: TRBJ1-5
V gene: TRBV20-1
CDR3 DNA: TGCAGTGCTAGCGTGGGGGCGGGGGGCAATCAGCCCCAGCATTTT
CDR3 protein: CSASVGAGGNQPQHF

D gene: -
clone size: -
J gene: TRBJ2-3
V gene: TRBV7-9
CDR3 DNA: TGTGCCAGCAGCTGGAGAGATACGCAGTATTTT
CDR3 protein: CASSWRDTQYF

D gene: -
clone size: few
J gene: TRBJ1-1
V gene: TRBV19
CDR3 DNA: TGTGCCAGTAGTGCTCGGGTTTCCGAAGCTTTCTTT
CDR3 protein: CASSARVSEAFF

D gene: -
clone size: many
J gene: TRBJ2-7
V gene: TRBV5-1
CDR3 DNA: TGCGCCAGCAGCTTGAATTGGGACGCCTACGAGCAGTACTTC
CDR3 protein: CASSLNWDAYEQYF

D gene: -
clone size: many
J gene: TRBJ2-3
V gene: TRBV2
CDR3 DNA: TGTGCCAGCAGTGAGGAGGTAACGAGCACAGATACGCAGTATTTT
CDR3 protein: CASSEEVTSTDTQYF

D gene: TRBD2
clone size: -
J gene: TRBJ2-5
V gene: TRBV10-3
CDR3 DNA: TGTGCCTCGGGGGGGCGGGAGGAGACCCAGTACTTC
CDR3 protein: CASGGREETQYF

D gene: TRBD1
clone size: many
J gene: TRBJ1-2
V gene: TRBV29-1
CDR3 DNA: TGCAGCGTCGGGACAGCAAACTATGGCTACACCTTC
CDR3 protein: CSVGTANYGYTF

D gene: TRBD2
clone size: -
J gene: TRBJ2-7
V gene: TRBV4-1
CDR3 DNA: TGCGCCAGCAGCCAAGGAGGGGCGGGAGTAGGGTACGAGCAGTACTTC
CDR3 protein: CASSQGGAGVGYEQYF

D gene: -
clone size: many
J gene: TRBJ2-7
V gene: TRBV7-9
CDR3 DNA: TGTGCCAGCAGCCCCCCTTCGGGTTACGAGCAGTACTTC
CDR3 protein: CASSPPSGYEQYF

D gene: -
clone size: many
J gene: TRBJ2-7
V gene: TRBV20-1
CDR3 DNA: TGCAGTGCCATTTCCACCGAGCAGTACTTC
CDR3 protein: CSAISTEQYF

D gene: -
clone size: few
J gene: TRBJ1-4
V gene: TRBV9
CDR3 DNA: TGTGCCAGCAGCGGGGCGCAAACTGAAAAACTGTTTTTT
CDR3 protein: CASSGAQTEKLFF

D gene: TRBD1
clone size: -
J gene: TRBJ2-5
V gene: TRBV14
CDR3 DNA: TGTGCCAGCAGCCATAGGACAGGGGGCGTGACCCAGTACTTC
CDR3 protein: CASSHRTGGVTQYF

D gene: TRBD2
clone size: -
J gene: TRBJ2-7
V gene: TRBV20-1
CDR3 DNA: TGCAGTGCTAGCGCCAAGGGCGGGAGCTCCTACGAGCAGTACTTC
CDR3 protein: CSASAKGGSSYEQYF

D gene: -
clone size: -
J gene: TRBJ1-5
V gene: TRBV4-1
CDR3 DNA: TGCGCCAGCAGCCAAGTGATGGCCAATAGCAATCAGCCCCAGCATTTT
CDR3 protein: CASSQVMANSNQPQHF

D gene: TRBD1
clone size: -
J gene: TRBJ2-5
V gene: TRBV9
CDR3 DNA: TGTGCCAGCAGCAGAGGACAGGGTGGAGAAGAGACCCAGTACTTC
CDR3 protein: CASSRGQGGEETQYF

D gene: TRBD1
clone size: -
J gene: TRBJ2-7
V gene: TRBV7-2
CDR3 DNA: TGTGCCAGCGGGACCGGGACAGGCTCCTACGAGCAGTACTTC
CDR3 protein: CASGTGTGSYEQYF

D gene: -
clone size: -
J gene: TRBJ2-5
V gene: TRBV10-3
CDR3 DNA: TGTGCCATCAGGTCAGGGAGGCAGCAAGAGACCCAGTACTTC
CDR3 protein: CAIRSGRQQETQYF

D gene: TRBD2
clone size: many
J gene: TRBJ2-7
V gene: TRBV2
CDR3 DNA: TGTGCCAGCAGCGGGACTAGCGGGAGGGACGGCGAGCAGTACTTC
CDR3 protein: CASSGTSGRDGEQYF

D gene: -
clone size: -
J gene: TRBJ1-1
V gene: TRBV11-2
CDR3 DNA: TGTGCCAGCAGCTTAGGAGTGGGGGAAGCTTTCTTT
CDR3 protein: CASSLGVGEAFF

D gene: -
clone size: -
J gene: TRBJ1-1
V gene: TRBV11-2
CDR3 DNA: TGTGCCAGCAGCTTAGTCCACGACAGGCGATTAGAAGCTTTCTTT
CDR3 protein: CASSLVHDRRLEAFF

D gene: -
clone size: -
J gene: TRBJ2-5
V gene: TRBV6-2/TRBV6-3
CDR3 DNA: TGTGCTAGGAGGGGAGGGGGCTGGGAGACCCAGTACTTC
CDR3 protein: CARRGGGWETQYF

D gene: -
clone size: -
J gene: TRBJ2-7
V gene: TRBV5-6
CDR3 DNA: TGTGCCAGCAGCTTGGGGGCCAGCGAGACCTACGAGCAGTACTTC
CDR3 protein: CASSLGASETYEQYF

D gene: -
clone size: few
J gene: TRBJ2-5
V gene: TRBV20-1
CDR3 DNA: TGCAGTGCTAGAGGGACCGGGGAGACCCAGTACTTC
CDR3 protein: CSARGTGETQYF

D gene: -
clone size: few
J gene: TRBJ2-7
V gene: TRBV7-9
CDR3 DNA: TGTGCCAGCAGTTACTCGGGGGCGGGAGCGTCGGACGAGCAGTACTTC
CDR3 protein: CASSYSGAGASDEQYF

D gene: -
clone size: many
J gene: TRBJ1-6
V gene: TRBV20-1
CDR3 DNA: TGCAGTGCTAGGGGGAGGGTCATGGGTGATAATTCACCCCTCCACTTT
CDR3 protein: CSARGRVMGDNSPLHF

D gene: -
clone size: many
J gene: TRBJ1-2
V gene: TRBV20-1
CDR3 DNA: TGCAGTGCTGCAGCCGGCTATGGCTACACCTTC
CDR3 protein: CSAAAGYGYTF

D gene: -
clone size: -
J gene: TRBJ1-4
V gene: TRBV2
CDR3 DNA: TGTGCCAGCAGTTTAGGACGCGGAAATCGGGAAAAACTGTTTTTT
CDR3 protein: CASSLGRGNREKLFF

D gene: -
clone size: few
J gene: TRBJ1-5
V gene: TRBV5-1
CDR3 DNA: TGCGCCAGCGCCCGACCCCAGGGGTATAGCAATCAGCCCCAGCATTTT
CDR3 protein: CASARPQGYSNQPQHF

D gene: -
clone size: -
J gene: TRBJ2-5
V gene: TRBV25-1
CDR3 DNA: TGTGCCAGCGTGATGCTGGACAGAGGCCAAGAGACCCAGTACTTC
CDR3 protein: CASVMLDRGQETQYF

D gene: TRBD1
clone size: -
J gene: TRBJ1-4
V gene: TRBV12-3/TRBV12-4
CDR3 DNA: TGTGCCAGCAGAGGGACAGGGGCCAGTGAAAAACTGTTTTTT
CDR3 protein: CASRGTGASEKLFF

D gene: TRBD2
clone size: -
J gene: TRBJ2-5
V gene: TRBV29-1
CDR3 DNA: TGCAGCGTTGCGACGGCGGGGGTTTCACTGACCCAGTACTTC
CDR3 protein: CSVATAGVSLTQYF

D gene: -
clone size: -
J gene: TRBJ1-5
V gene: TRBV6-5
CDR3 DNA: TGTGCCAGCAGTTACGGGACGCCGCTGGGCAATCAGCCCCAGCATTTT
CDR3 protein: CASSYGTPLGNQPQHF

D gene: -
clone size: -
J gene: TRBJ1-2
V gene: TRBV29-1
CDR3 DNA: TGCAGCGTTGTTTGGGACACGGGCTTCCATGGCTACACCTTC
CDR3 protein: CSVVWDTGFHGYTF

D gene: -
clone size: few
J gene: TRBJ1-1
V gene: TRBV27
CDR3 DNA: TGTGCCAGCAGTTTCGAGGGGAGAAACACTGAAGCTTTCTTT
CDR3 protein: CASSFEGRNTEAFF

D gene: TRBD2
clone size: -
J gene: TRBJ2-1
V gene: TRBV7-8
CDR3 DNA: TGTGCCAGCAGCCTTCTGATGTCTAGCGGGAGCAATGAGCAGTTCTTC
CDR3 protein: CASSLLMSSGSNEQFF

D gene: TRBD2
clone size: few
J gene: TRBJ2-5
V gene: TRBV6-1
CDR3 DNA: TGTGCCAGCAGCTCCCGCGGGAGTGTTGGAGAGACCCGGTACTTC
CDR3 protein: CASSSRGSVGETRYF

D gene: TRBD1
clone size: many
J gene: TRBJ1-5
V gene: TRBV10-3
CDR3 DNA: TGTGCCATCAGCAACCGGGACAGAGATCAGCCCCAGCATTTT
CDR3 protein: CAISNRDRDQPQHF

D gene: -
clone size: -
J gene: TRBJ2-7
V gene: TRBV7-2
CDR3 DNA: TGTGCCAGCAGCTTAACGGGCCACTACGAGCAGTACTTC
CDR3 protein: CASSLTGHYEQYF

D gene: -
clone size: many
J gene: TRBJ2-7
V gene: TRBV11-2
CDR3 DNA: TGTGCCAGCAGCTCTTCAGGCTCCGGACCTGTGCAGTACTTC
CDR3 protein: CASSSSGSGPVQYF

D gene: -
clone size: -
J gene: TRBJ2-5
V gene: TRBV2
CDR3 DNA: TGTGCCAGCAGTTCATTCCGGGGCGGACAAGAGACCCAGTACTTC
CDR3 protein: CASSSFRGGQETQYF